The 22 T cell receptor beta chains listed next were all sequenced from one sample in a study of blood T cell repertoires in COVID-19. Repertoires were generated with immunoSEQ multiplex PCR, while TCRdb's copy carries only in-frame clones and drops some. Here the sample spans about 75,000 clones, more than 70% being singletons. Input material: peripheral blood. Every receptor here comes from a human donor in a cohort sampled during active COVID-19.

The V and J genes are TRBV7-8 and TRBJ2-7; 7 bases line up with TRBD2. Trimming took 3 bases from V and 2 from J; bases not matched to a gene: 7. The CDR3 loop spans 15 amino acids. Germline V CDR1 and CDR2: SGHVS, FQNEAQ. CDR3 region: CASSFAGERPYEQYF. The CDR3 DNA sequence: TGTGCCAGCAGCTTCGCGGGAGAGCGTCCCTACGAGCAGTACTTC.

The chain carries TRBV9 and TRBJ2-3; weak D call: TRBD1 (5 bases). There are 16 residues in the CDR3. V shed 2 bases and J shed 0 bases, with 13 bases lying between them. Germline loops: CDR1 SGDLS, CDR2 YYNGEE. CDR3 in amino acids: CASSVLFGASTDTQYF. For the CDR3, the DNA is TGTGCCAGCAGCGTCCTCTTTGGGGCGAGCACAGATACGCAGTATTTT.

This clone came up once. This rearrangement joins TRBV5-8 to TRBJ2-5, with D perhaps TRBD1 (5 bases). This CDR3 is 13 amino acids long. V gave up 5 bases and J gave up 2 bases, with 10 bases separating them. Germline CDR1 SGHTS, CDR2 YDEGEE. The CDR3 loop is CASRRQIQETQYF. Written as DNA, the CDR3 is TGTGCCAGCAGGCGACAGATTCAAGAGACCCAGTACTTC.

The chain uses TRBV19 and TRBJ1-3; 7 bases line up with TRBD1. Germline-derived CDR1 and CDR2 are LNHDA and SQIVND (reference sequence). CDR3 length: 17 amino acids. With 3 bases clipped from V and 3 bases from J, the junction kept 11 bases outside the gene matches. CDR3 loop: CASSIRKFRQGGNTIYF. For the CDR3, the DNA is TGTGCCAGTAGTATCCGGAAATTCCGACAGGGTGGAAACACCATATATTTT.

The chain combines TRBV6-5 with TRBJ2-7; 9 bases map to TRBD1. With 6 bases clipped from V and 5 bases from J, the junction kept 8 bases outside the gene matches. Germline V gives CDR1 MNHEY, CDR2 SVGAGI. The CDR3 sequence is 14 residues long. CDR3 protein: CASRSQGASHEQYF. Here the CDR3 DNA reads TGTGCCAGCAGGTCACAGGGGGCTTCCCACGAGCAGTACTTC.

The chain combines TRBV2 with TRBJ2-7, with D unresolved. CDR3 length: 15 residues. The V and J ends lost 2 bases and 9 bases respectively, with 20 bases between them. Germline CDR1 SNHLY, CDR2 FYNNEI. The CDR3 coding sequence is TGTGCCAGCAGTGAATCCCCCGGGTACCGGGTTTCGCAGTACTTC. Protein: CASSESPGYRVSQYF.

This chain uses TRBV27 with TRBJ2-3; no clear D. Germline V gives CDR1 MNHEY, CDR2 SMNVEV (reference sequence). The CDR3 extends over 12 amino acids. Trimming stripped 5 bases from V and 3 bases from J, with 6 bases between. CDR3 coding DNA: TGTGCCAGCAGTCCCCCGACAGATACGCAGTATTTT. It is translated as CASSPPTDTQYF.

The V call is TRBV7-2, the J call TRBJ1-2; D call uncertain. V lost 3 bases, J lost 6 bases, and 23 bases lay in between. Germline V lookup: CDR1 SGHTA, CDR2 FQGNSA. The CDR3 is 17 residues long. The CDR3 region is CASSLTGRTVGRDGYTF. As DNA, the CDR3 is TGTGCCAGCAGCTTGACCGGCAGGACGGTGGGGAGAGATGGCTACACCTTC.

The rearrangement links TRBV2 to TRBJ1-2; tentatively, D is TRBD1 (6 bases). Germline CDR1 is SNHLY and CDR2 is FYNNEI. This CDR3 has 17 residues. Trimming took 4 bases from V and 1 from J, leaving 19 bases between them. The CDR3 region has the DNA TGTGCCAGCAGTGTACAGGGCTACCCAGTCCTTAACTATGGCTACACCTTC. It codes for CASSVQGYPVLNYGYTF. The complete variable domain, with remaining parts taken from reference TRBV2 and TRBJ1-2, reads EPEVTQTPSHQVTQMGQEVILRCVPISNHLYFYWYRQILGQKVEFLVSFYNNEISEKSEIFDDQFSVERPDGSNFTLKIRSTKLEDSAMYFCASSVQGYPVLNYGYTFGSGTRLTVV.

This chain connects TRBV7-6 to TRBJ2-7; 10 bases agree with TRBD2. Germline V gene sequence: CDR1 SGHVS, CDR2 FNYEAQ. There are 15 residues in the CDR3. The V and J ends lost 1 base and 4 bases, in that order; junction bases with no gene match: 4. CDR3 amino acids: CASSLGSGRGYEQYF. CDR3 sequence (DNA): TGTGCCAGCAGCTTAGGGAGCGGGAGGGGTTACGAGCAGTACTTC.

This clone was found once. DNA for the CDR3: TGTGCCAGCAGCATACAGGGGGGAAGTGCTAACTATGGCTACACCTTC. The encoded protein is CASSIQGGSANYGYTF. The J gene is TRBJ1-2, the V gene TRBV7-2; 8 nucleotides match TRBD1. Trimming cost V 5 bases and J 0 bases; bases outside gene matches: 8. This CDR3 contains 16 residues. Per the germline V gene, CDR1 is SGHTA and CDR2 is FQGNSA.

The V call is TRBV7-2, the J call TRBJ1-4; a weak D match, TRBD1 (5 bases). Per the germline V gene, CDR1 is SGHTA and CDR2 is FQGNSA. The V gene lost 2 bases and the J gene lost 0 bases, with 7 bases spanning the gap. This CDR3 spans 15 amino acids. The CDR3 reads CASSLSRATNEKLFF. In nucleotides, the CDR3 is TGTGCCAGCAGCTTAAGCAGGGCAACTAATGAAAAACTGTTTTTT.

CDR3 loop: CASSPRAGELFF. CDR3 DNA sequence: TGTGCCAGCTCACCCCGGGCCGGGGAGCTGTTTTTT. The chain couples TRBV18 to TRBJ2-2; D gene ambiguous. Germline CDR1 is KGHSH and CDR2 is LQKENI. This CDR3 comprises 12 residues. V lost 3 bases and J 6 bases, leaving 5 bases between the germline ends. Full variable domain (remainder filled in from reference TRBV18 and TRBJ2-2): NAGVMQNPRHLVRRRGQEARLRCSPMKGHSHVYWYRQLPEEGLKFMVYLQKENIIDESGMPKERFSAEFPKEGPSILRIQQVVRGDSAAYFCASSPRAGELFFGEGSRLTVL.

The CDR3 DNA follows: TGTGCCGGATCCCTTACTAAAAATCAGCCCCAGCATTTT. Encoded protein: CAGSLTKNQPQHF. The chain joins TRBV19 to TRBJ1-5; no reliable D call. CDR3 length: 13 amino acids. The germline CDR1 and CDR2 sequences are LNHDA and SQIVND (reference sequence). V lost 11 bases and J 4 bases, leaving 15 bases between the germline ends.

The CDR3 DNA reads TGTGCCAGCAGCGTAGCTCCAGGGCCCACCGGGGAGCTGTTTTTT. Protein product: CASSVAPGPTGELFF. The chain joins TRBV9 to TRBJ2-2, with D tentatively TRBD1 (5 bases). The germline CDR1 and CDR2 sequences are SGDLS and YYNGEE. CDR3 size: 15 residues. Deletions cut 0 bases from V and 4 bases from J, with 10 bases between. Supplemented by reference TRBV9 and TRBJ2-2, the full variable domain reads DSGVTQTPKHLITATGQRVTLRCSPRSGDLSVYWYQQSLDQGLQFLIQYYNGEERAKGNILERFSAQQFPDLHSELNLSSLELGDSALYFCASSVAPGPTGELFFGEGSRLTVL.

This rearrangement joins TRBV25-1 to TRBJ2-7; the D gene is possibly TRBD1 (6 bases). Germline CDR1 is MGHDK and CDR2 is SYGVNS. V was clipped by 3 bases and J by 8 bases, with 14 bases between them. The CDR3 is 13 amino acids. CDR3 sequence reads: CASSDSTGRKQYF. The CDR3 DNA reads TGTGCCAGCAGTGACAGTACAGGGAGAAAGCAGTACTTC.

V usage is TRBV10-1 and J usage is TRBJ2-7; possible D gene TRBD1, 5 bases. With 4 bases removed from V and 3 bases from J, the gap between germline ends came to 10 bases. The germline V gene has CDR1 WNHNN and CDR2 SYGVQD (reference sequence). The length of the CDR3 is 13 residues. The CDR3 reads CASSVGVGYEQYF. The CDR3 bases are TGCGCCAGCAGTGTAGGGGTTGGCTACGAGCAGTACTTC.

This chain connects TRBV18 to TRBJ2-3; tentatively, D is TRBD2 (5 bases). Trimming removed 1 base at V and 4 bases at J, with 12 bases between. CDR1 is KGHSH and CDR2 is LQKENI in the germline V gene. This CDR3 has 15 amino acids. CDR3: CASSPRGSPSDTQYF. The CDR3 nucleotides read TGTGCCAGCTCACCACGCGGGTCACCCTCAGATACGCAGTATTTT.

The V gene is TRBV4-1, the J gene TRBJ2-3; 8 bases are a match to TRBD2. J was trimmed by 4 bases and V by 0 bases; bases with no gene match: 9. Germline CDR1 is MGHRA and CDR2 is YSYEKL. This CDR3 has 17 amino acids. This chain's CDR3 is CASSQDAGGGPADTQYF. The CDR3 DNA sequence: TGCGCCAGCAGCCAAGACGCGGGGGGAGGGCCAGCAGATACGCAGTATTTT.

This CDR3 reads CASSLGRGRSTEAFF. CDR3 DNA: TGTGCCAGCAGCTTAGGCAGGGGGCGAAGCACTGAAGCTTTCTTT. The rearrangement links TRBV7-9 to TRBJ1-1; 8 nucleotides match TRBD1. V trimming: 1 base; J trimming: 4 bases; junction bases outside the gene matches: 5. Germline CDR1 and CDR2: SEHNR and FQNEAQ (reference sequence). The CDR3 consists of 15 residues.

The rearrangement uses TRBV12-3 or TRBV12-4 and TRBJ1-1; D unresolved. Trimming left V 5 bases short and J 3 bases short, with 7 bases between. The CDR3 has 12 amino acids. The CDR3: CASSSQDTEAFF. The CDR3 coding sequence is TGTGCCAGCAGTAGTCAGGACACTGAAGCTTTCTTT.

The rearrangement joins TRBV5-4 to TRBJ2-7, with a tentative D call TRBD1 (5 bases). CDR1 is SGHNT, CDR2 YYREEE, per germline (reference sequence). V was cut by 5 bases and J by 5 bases, with 20 bases left in between. The CDR3 covers 15 residues. The CDR3 DNA reads as TGTGCCAGCAGGGATTCTCTACAGGTAGTCCACGAGCAGTACTTC. It specifies CASRDSLQVVHEQYF.